Presented here are 14 T cell receptor beta chains from one specimen sequenced in a study of blood T cell repertoires in COVID-19. The repertoire was sequenced with immunoSEQ multiplex PCR; TCRdb's copy has only in-frame clones and lacks some. The sample consists of some 390,000 clones, nearly 90% of them appearing once. Source material: PBMCs or T cells enriched from blood (not recorded which). The receptors shown here come from a woman aged 25 to 39 who had recovered from COVID-19.

This chain connects TRBV5-1 to TRBJ1-2; the D gene is possibly TRBD1 (5 bases). Germline CDR1 and CDR2: SGHRS and YFSETQ. The CDR3 spans 14 residues. V was shortened by 0 bases and J by 0 bases, with 6 bases between the two germline ends. The DNA of the CDR3 is TGCGCCAGCAGCTTGGAGGGGTCTAACTATGGCTACACCTTC. This codes for CASSLEGSNYGYTF.

This chain joins TRBV11-2 and TRBJ1-2; D uncertain. Germline CDR1 and CDR2: SGHAT and FQNNGV. Trimming pared 1 base from V and 3 bases from J, leaving 6 bases between. CDR3 length: 13 residues. DNA of the CDR3: TGTGCCAGCAGCTTAGCCACGGACTATGGCTACACCTTC. It specifies CASSLATDYGYTF.

J is TRBJ2-3 and V is TRBV5-6; 13 positions agree with TRBD2. The J segment lost 0 bases and the V segment lost 5 bases, leaving 3 bases of the junction unmatched. Germline CDR1 reads SGHDT; CDR2 reads YYEEEE. The CDR3 runs 16 residues. The CDR3 DNA sequence: TGTGCCAGCAGGCTACTAGCGGGGGGGAGCACAGATACGCAGTATTTT. This gives the protein CASRLLAGGSTDTQYF.

The chain combines TRBV9 with TRBJ1-3, with no clear D. Looked up from germline, CDR1 is SGDLS and CDR2 is YYNGEE. The CDR3 is 15 residues long. V was cut by 0 bases and J by 0 bases, with 7 bases left in between. CDR3 loop: CASSVGGHSGNTIYF. The CDR3 DNA is TGTGCCAGCAGCGTAGGAGGGCACTCTGGAAACACCATATATTTT.

The chain couples TRBV28 to TRBJ1-2; D remains unclear. Germline V gives CDR1 MDHEN, CDR2 SYDVKM. Deletions cut 2 bases from V and 5 bases from J, with 27 bases between. The CDR3 is 19 amino acids. As DNA, the CDR3 is TGTGCCAGCAGTTTAGGAGGCGCAGGCGACGGAGGAGTGGGTTATGGCTACACCTTC. This translates into CASSLGGAGDGGVGYGYTF.

A single count supports this clone. The chain joins TRBV3-1 (or the pseudogene TRBV3-2) to TRBJ2-5; D is perhaps TRBD2 (5 bases). The CDR3 has 12 amino acids. CDR1 is LGHDT, CDR2 YNNKEL, per germline (reference sequence). With 4 bases removed from V and 5 bases from J, the gap between germline ends came to 8 bases. The chain's CDR3 is CASSPWEETQYF. CDR3 bases: TGTGCCAGCAGCCCCTGGGAGGAGACCCAGTACTTC.

V usage is TRBV28 and J usage is TRBJ1-1; 12 nucleotides match TRBD1. With 2 bases clipped from V and 12 bases from J, the junction kept 10 bases outside the gene matches. CDR3 length: 15 amino acids. Germline loops: CDR1 MDHEN, CDR2 SYDVKM. The CDR3 region is CASSLKLGQGALTFF. In nucleotides, the CDR3 is TGTGCCAGCAGTTTAAAATTGGGACAGGGGGCTTTGACTTTCTTT. Variable domain in full (rest from reference TRBV28 and TRBJ1-1): DVKVTQSSRYLVKRTGEKVFLECVQDMDHENMFWYRQDPGLGLRLIYFSYDVKMKEKGDIPEGYSVSREKKERFSLILESASTNQTSMYLCASSLKLGQGALTFFGQGTRLTVV.

The rearrangement joins TRBV6-5 to TRBJ2-1; possible D gene TRBD2, 6 bases. The germline V gene encodes CDR1 MNHEY and CDR2 SVGAGI. V was cut by 4 bases and J by 0 bases, with 10 bases left in between. The CDR3 has 15 residues. In nucleotides, the CDR3 is TGTGCCAGCAGTTCGGGACTGCTCTCCTACAATGAGCAGTTCTTC. Amino acids: CASSSGLLSYNEQFF.

The genes are TRBV5-4 and TRBJ2-2; D perhaps matches TRBD2 (5 bases). CDR1 and CDR2 from the germline V gene are SGHNT and YYREEE (reference sequence). Trimming left V 4 bases short and J 1 base short, with 14 bases between. The CDR3 sequence is 16 residues long. The CDR3 coding sequence is TGTGCCAGCAGCCGTGAAGCGGTCGGGAACACCGGGGAGCTGTTTTTT. As protein: CASSREAVGNTGELFF.

The chain is built from TRBV6-6 and TRBJ2-7; 7 bases are shared with TRBD2. V was pared by 10 bases and J by 1 base, with 10 bases of the junction left unmatched. CDR3 size: 14 residues. Germline lookup yields CDR1 MNHNY and CDR2 SVGAGI (reference sequence). CDR3 sequence: CATLWGGSSYEQYF. The CDR3, as DNA: TGTGCCACCCTATGGGGGGGGTCTTCCTACGAGCAGTACTTC.

V gene TRBV27 combines with J gene TRBJ1-2; D uncertain. The CDR3 consists of 17 residues. CDR1 and CDR2 (germline): MNHEY, SMNVEV (reference sequence). Deletions cut 1 base from V and 4 bases from J, with 19 bases between. CDR3 nucleotide sequence: TGTGCCAGCAGTTTATTGTCAGGCACGACCGGTGGCTATGGCTACACCTTC. Its protein is CASSLLSGTTGGYGYTF.

This clone appeared once. This chain's CDR3 is CASSRRSGVATNEKLFF. For the CDR3, the DNA is TGTGCCAGTAGTAGGAGGTCGGGGGTCGCAACTAATGAAAAACTGTTTTTT. J is TRBJ1-4 and V is TRBV19; D might be TRBD1 (5 bases). CDR1 is LNHDA, CDR2 SQIVND, per germline (reference sequence). The CDR3 has 17 amino acids. Trimming took 4 bases from V and 0 from J, leaving 15 bases between them.

The chain is built from TRBV18 and TRBJ2-7; weak D call: TRBD1 (6 bases). Germline V gene lookup returns CDR1 KGHSH and CDR2 LQKENI. V gave up 3 bases and J gave up 6 bases, with 21 bases separating them. The CDR3 has 16 residues. This CDR3 reads CASSPLGDTVSREQYF. CDR3 sequence (DNA): TGTGCCAGCTCACCTCTCGGGGACACTGTTTCTCGCGAGCAGTACTTC. Based on the CDR3 plus reference TRBV18 and TRBJ2-7, the full variable domain is NAGVMQNPRHLVRRRGQEARLRCSPMKGHSHVYWYRQLPEEGLKFMVYLQKENIIDESGMPKERFSAEFPKEGPSILRIQQVVRGDSAAYFCASSPLGDTVSREQYFGPGTRLTVT.

The chain has TRBV2 and TRBJ2-7; D uncertain. Trimming took 2 bases from V and 3 from J, leaving 8 bases between them. The CDR3 contains 13 residues. CDR1 is SNHLY, CDR2 FYNNEI, per germline. The CDR3 bases are TGTGCCAGCAGTGAATGGCAATTCTACGAGCAGTACTTC. Protein: CASSEWQFYEQYF.